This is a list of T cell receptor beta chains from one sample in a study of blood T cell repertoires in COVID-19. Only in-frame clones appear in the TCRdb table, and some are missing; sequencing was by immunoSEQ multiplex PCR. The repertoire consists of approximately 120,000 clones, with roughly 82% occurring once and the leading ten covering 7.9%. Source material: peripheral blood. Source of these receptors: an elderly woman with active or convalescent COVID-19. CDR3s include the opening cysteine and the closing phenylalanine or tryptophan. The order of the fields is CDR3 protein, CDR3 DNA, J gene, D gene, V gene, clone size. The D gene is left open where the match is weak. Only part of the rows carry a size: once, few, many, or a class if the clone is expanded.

CAISGHSTGNYGYTF | TGTGCCATCAGTGGCCACTCGACAGGCAACTATGGCTACACCTTC | TRBJ1-2 | NA | TRBV10-3 | few
CASSLYEQYF | TGTGCCAGCAGCCTCTACGAGCAGTACTTC | TRBJ2-7 | NA | TRBV28 | NA
CASSSPGSGYTF | TGTGCCAGCAGTTCCCCGGGATCTGGCTACACCTTC | TRBJ1-2 | NA | TRBV2 | few
CASSAPGQVFRREKLFF | TGTGCCAGCAGTGCGCCGGGACAGGTATTCAGGCGGGAAAAACTGTTTTTT | TRBJ1-4 | TRBD1 | TRBV2 | NA
CATASQREQYF | TGTGCCACCGCGAGCCAGAGGGAGCAGTACTTC | TRBJ2-7 | NA | TRBV19 | NA
CASRNSGRLYEQYF | TGTGCCAGCAGAAATAGCGGGAGGCTGTACGAGCAGTACTTC | TRBJ2-7 | TRBD2 | TRBV5-6 | NA
CASVSRGDHTQYF | TGTGCCAGCGTCAGTAGAGGAGATCATACGCAGTATTTT | TRBJ2-3 | NA | TRBV3-1/TRBV3-2 | NA
CASIRQSATNEKLFF | TGTGCCAGCATTCGACAATCTGCAACTAATGAAAAACTGTTTTTT | TRBJ1-4 | NA | TRBV6-5 | NA
CASRRKVTGIPLRTDTQYF | TGTGCCAGCAGACGGAAGGTTACAGGGATACCCCTTCGCACAGATACGCAGTATTTT | TRBJ2-3 | NA | TRBV14 | NA
CASSWDRTSGRAYEQYF | TGTGCCAGCAGCTGGGACAGGACTAGCGGGAGGGCCTACGAGCAGTACTTC | TRBJ2-7 | TRBD2 | TRBV11-2 | NA
CASLANYGYTF | TGTGCCAGCCTAGCTAACTATGGCTACACCTTC | TRBJ1-2 | NA | TRBV28 | NA
CASSASPGQPWVTDTQYF | TGCGCCAGCAGCGCGTCACCGGGACAGCCTTGGGTAACAGATACGCAGTATTTT | TRBJ2-3 | TRBD1 | TRBV10-2 | NA
CASSLARRSDSNYGYTF | TGTGCCAGCAGCTTAGCTCGTCGGTCGGACAGCAACTATGGCTACACCTTC | TRBJ1-2 | NA | TRBV7-9 | NA
CASSFSPLSSGNTIYF | TGTGCCAGCAGTTTTTCCCCTCTGAGCTCTGGAAACACCATATATTTT | TRBJ1-3 | NA | TRBV27 | NA
CASSPPQFGMNTEAFF | TGTGCCAGCTCACCACCCCAGTTTGGCATGAACACTGAAGCTTTCTTT | TRBJ1-1 | NA | TRBV18 | NA
CASSSLRQGGELFF | TGTGCCAGCAGCTCTCTTCGACAGGGAGGGGAGCTGTTTTTT | TRBJ2-2 | TRBD1 | TRBV7-2 | few
CASSLGQAISYEQYF | TGCGCCAGCAGCTTAGGTCAGGCAATTTCCTACGAGCAGTACTTC | TRBJ2-7 | NA | TRBV5-1 | NA
CASSASIGNQPQHF | TGTGCCAGCAGTGCCTCTATCGGCAATCAGCCCCAGCATTTT | TRBJ1-5 | NA | TRBV27 | once
CASSPPRTYEQYF | TGTGCCAGCTCACCACCGCGAACCTACGAGCAGTACTTC | TRBJ2-7 | NA | TRBV18 | NA
CASSTLRGTSSYEQYF | TGTGCCAGTAGTACGCTACGGGGGACTAGCAGCTACGAGCAGTACTTC | TRBJ2-7 | TRBD2 | TRBV19 | once
CASRTNTPGHPNTEAFF | TGCGCCAGCAGGACAAATACACCGGGACACCCGAACACTGAAGCTTTCTTT | TRBJ1-1 | NA | TRBV10-1 | NA
CAISRDSSNSGNTIYF | TGTGCCATCAGCAGGGACAGTTCTAACTCTGGAAACACCATATATTTT | TRBJ1-3 | TRBD1 | TRBV10-3 | NA
CASRTPLKGETQYF | TGTGCCAGCAGAACACCACTAAAGGGGGAGACCCAGTACTTC | TRBJ2-5 | NA | TRBV6-5 | NA
CASRGRLNEKLFF | TGTGCCAGCAGGGGGCGGCTTAATGAAAAACTGTTTTTT | TRBJ1-4 | NA | TRBV6-5 | NA
CASSRGQGANQPQHF | TGTGCCAGCAGCCGCGGACAGGGGGCGAATCAGCCCCAGCATTTT | TRBJ1-5 | TRBD1 | TRBV3-1/TRBV3-2 | NA
CASSPVGVSTDTQYF | TGTGCCAGCAGCCCGGTCGGGGTTAGCACAGATACGCAGTATTTT | TRBJ2-3 | NA | TRBV7-2 | NA
CVTMASPYNEQFF | TGTGTTACAATGGCTAGCCCTTACAATGAGCAGTTCTTC | TRBJ2-1 | NA | TRBV27 | NA
CASSLDTGYNEQFF | TGCGCCAGCAGCTTGGATACAGGTTACAATGAGCAGTTCTTC | TRBJ2-1 | NA | TRBV5-1 | many
CASSTTYVLTF | TGTGCCAGCAGCACAACATACGTCCTGACTTTC | TRBJ2-6 | NA | TRBV11-2 | once
CASSLTGATYEQYF | TGTGCCAGCAGCTTGACAGGGGCCACCTACGAGCAGTACTTC | TRBJ2-7 | TRBD1 | TRBV5-5 | NA
CASSQLPQGQETQYF | TGTGCCAGCAGCCAATTGCCACAGGGGCAAGAGACCCAGTACTTC | TRBJ2-5 | TRBD1 | TRBV3-1/TRBV3-2 | NA
CATSDFLRDNEQFF | TGTGCCACCAGTGATTTCCTGAGGGACAATGAGCAGTTCTTC | TRBJ2-1 | NA | TRBV24-1 | NA
CAWSVLAGTNEQFF | TGTGCCTGGAGTGTACTAGCGGGAACCAATGAGCAGTTCTTC | TRBJ2-1 | TRBD2 | TRBV30 | NA
CASSGPSGETQYF | TGTGCCAGCAGCGGACCCTCGGGGGAGACCCAGTACTTC | TRBJ2-5 | NA | TRBV7-9 | NA
CASSDDRKDTEAFF | TGTGCCAGCAGTGATGACAGAAAGGACACTGAAGCTTTCTTT | TRBJ1-1 | NA | TRBV6-1 | NA
CASSFGEGDEQFF | TGTGCCAGCAGTTTCGGGGAGGGGGATGAGCAGTTCTTC | TRBJ2-1 | NA | TRBV12-3/TRBV12-4 | few
CASSQGQGAHGGELFF | TGTGCCAGCAGCCAAGGACAGGGGGCGCATGGCGGGGAGCTGTTTTTT | TRBJ2-2 | TRBD1 | TRBV7-3 | NA
CASSYISGTAPLEQYF | TGTGCCAGCAGTTACATATCCGGGACAGCGCCCCTCGAGCAGTACTTC | TRBJ2-7 | TRBD1 | TRBV6-6 | NA
CASSPIGQGGRVYEQYF | TGTGCCAGCTCACCAATCGGACAGGGGGGACGCGTCTACGAGCAGTACTTC | TRBJ2-7 | TRBD1 | TRBV18 | NA
CASSLVGQGSGSYGYTF | TGTGCCAGCAGCTTAGTCGGGCAGGGCTCGGGTAGCTATGGCTACACCTTC | TRBJ1-2 | NA | TRBV7-9 | NA
CASSPGISYEQYF | TGTGCCAGCTCCCCGGGGATCTCCTACGAGCAGTACTTC | TRBJ2-7 | NA | TRBV12-3/TRBV12-4 | NA
CASSLSSGKLNEQFF | TGCGCCAGCAGCTTGAGCAGCGGCAAACTCAATGAGCAGTTCTTC | TRBJ2-1 | NA | TRBV5-1 | NA
CASSSSSGANVLTF | TGCGCCAGCAGCTCTAGCTCTGGGGCCAACGTCCTGACTTTC | TRBJ2-6 | NA | TRBV5-1 | NA
CASSEALTGETQYF | TGTGCCAGCAGTGAAGCGTTGACAGGGGAGACCCAGTACTTC | TRBJ2-5 | TRBD1 | TRBV2 | NA